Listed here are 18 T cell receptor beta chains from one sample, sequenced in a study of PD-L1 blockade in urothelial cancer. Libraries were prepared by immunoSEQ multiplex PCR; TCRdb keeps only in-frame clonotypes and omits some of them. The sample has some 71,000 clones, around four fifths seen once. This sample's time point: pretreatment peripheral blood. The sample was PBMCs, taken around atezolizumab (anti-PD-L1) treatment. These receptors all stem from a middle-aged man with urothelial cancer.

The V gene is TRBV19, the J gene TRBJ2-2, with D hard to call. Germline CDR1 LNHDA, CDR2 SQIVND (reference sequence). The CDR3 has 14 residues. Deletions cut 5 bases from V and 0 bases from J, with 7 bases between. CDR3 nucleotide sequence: TGTGCCAGTAGTCGCGGATCGAACACCGGGGAGCTGTTTTTT. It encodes CASSRGSNTGELFF.

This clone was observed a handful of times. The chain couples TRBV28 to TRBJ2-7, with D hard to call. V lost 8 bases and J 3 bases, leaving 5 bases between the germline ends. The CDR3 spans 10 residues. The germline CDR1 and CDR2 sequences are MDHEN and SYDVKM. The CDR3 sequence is CASGNYEQYF. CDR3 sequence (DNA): TGTGCCAGCGGCAACTACGAGCAGTACTTC.

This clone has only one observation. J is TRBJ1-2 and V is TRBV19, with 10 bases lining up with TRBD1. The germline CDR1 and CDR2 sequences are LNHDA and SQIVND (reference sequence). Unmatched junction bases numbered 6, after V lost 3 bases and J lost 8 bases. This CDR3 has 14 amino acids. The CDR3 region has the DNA TGTGCCAGTAGTATTAGACAGGGGGCGAGAGGCTACACCTTC. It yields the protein CASSIRQGARGYTF.

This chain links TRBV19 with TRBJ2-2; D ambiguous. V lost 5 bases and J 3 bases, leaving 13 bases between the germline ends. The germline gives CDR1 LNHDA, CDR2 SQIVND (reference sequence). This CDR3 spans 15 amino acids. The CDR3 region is CASSAARSDTGELFF. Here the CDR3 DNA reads TGTGCCAGTAGTGCGGCCCGATCGGACACCGGGGAGCTGTTTTTT.

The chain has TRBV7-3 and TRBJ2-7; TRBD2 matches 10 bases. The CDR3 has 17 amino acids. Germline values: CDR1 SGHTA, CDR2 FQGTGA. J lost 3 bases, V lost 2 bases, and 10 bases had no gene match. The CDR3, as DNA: TGTGCCAGCAGCTTATCCCCCAGCGGGAGGGAAGGCTACGAGCAGTACTTC. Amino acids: CASSLSPSGREGYEQYF.

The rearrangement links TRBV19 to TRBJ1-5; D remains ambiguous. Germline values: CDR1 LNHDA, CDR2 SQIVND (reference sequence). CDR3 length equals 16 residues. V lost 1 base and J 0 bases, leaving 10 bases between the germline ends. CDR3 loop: CASSIGTGASNQPQHF. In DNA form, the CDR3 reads TGTGCCAGTAGTATAGGTACGGGAGCTAGCAATCAGCCCCAGCATTTT.

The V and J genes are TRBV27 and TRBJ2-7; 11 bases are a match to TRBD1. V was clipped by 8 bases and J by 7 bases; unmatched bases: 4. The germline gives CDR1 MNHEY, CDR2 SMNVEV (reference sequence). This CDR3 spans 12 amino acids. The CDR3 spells CASQDRGHEQYF. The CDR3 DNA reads TGTGCCAGCCAGGACAGGGGGCATGAGCAGTACTTC.

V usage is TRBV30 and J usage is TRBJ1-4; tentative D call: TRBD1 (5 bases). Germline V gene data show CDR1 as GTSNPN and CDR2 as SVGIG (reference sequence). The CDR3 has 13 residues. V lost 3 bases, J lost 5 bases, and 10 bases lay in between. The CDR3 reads CAWRGGSNEKLFF. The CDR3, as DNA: TGTGCCTGGAGGGGGGGTAGCAATGAAAAACTGTTTTTT.

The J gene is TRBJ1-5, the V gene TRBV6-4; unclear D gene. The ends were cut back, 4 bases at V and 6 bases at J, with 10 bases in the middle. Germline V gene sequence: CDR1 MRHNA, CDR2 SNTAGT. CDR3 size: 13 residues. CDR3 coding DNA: TGTGCCAGCAGTGGGGAGGAGGGTCAGCCCCAGCATTTT. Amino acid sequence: CASSGEEGQPQHF.

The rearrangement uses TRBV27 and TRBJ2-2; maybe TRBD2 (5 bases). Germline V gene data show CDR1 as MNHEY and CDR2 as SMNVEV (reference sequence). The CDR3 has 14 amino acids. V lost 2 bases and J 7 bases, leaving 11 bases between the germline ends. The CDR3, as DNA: TGTGCCAGCAGTTTACGGGGATTGGGCGGGGAGCTGTTTTTT. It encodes CASSLRGLGGELFF.

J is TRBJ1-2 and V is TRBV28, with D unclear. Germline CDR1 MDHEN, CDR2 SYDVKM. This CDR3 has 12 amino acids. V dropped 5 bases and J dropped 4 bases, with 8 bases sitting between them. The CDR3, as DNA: TGTGCCAGCAGTGTGATGAGCTATGGCTACACCTTC. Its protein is CASSVMSYGYTF.

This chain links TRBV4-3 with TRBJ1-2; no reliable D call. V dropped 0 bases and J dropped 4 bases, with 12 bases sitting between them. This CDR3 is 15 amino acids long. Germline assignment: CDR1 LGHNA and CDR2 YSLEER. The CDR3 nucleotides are TGCGCCAGCAGCCAAGATCGCGGGCGGGTCTATGGCTACACCTTC. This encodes CASSQDRGRVYGYTF.

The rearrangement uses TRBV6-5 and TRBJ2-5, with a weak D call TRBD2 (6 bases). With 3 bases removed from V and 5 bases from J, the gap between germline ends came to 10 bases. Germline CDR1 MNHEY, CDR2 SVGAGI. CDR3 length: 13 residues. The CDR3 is CASSYGGSETQYF. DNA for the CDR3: TGTGCCAGCAGTTATGGGGGGTCGGAGACCCAGTACTTC.

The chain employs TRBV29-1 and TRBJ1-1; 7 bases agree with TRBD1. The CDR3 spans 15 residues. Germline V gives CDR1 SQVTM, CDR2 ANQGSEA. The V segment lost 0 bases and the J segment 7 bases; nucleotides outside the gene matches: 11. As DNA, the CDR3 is TGCAGCGTTGAAGAGTTTAAGGCAGGGGGAGATGAAGCTTTCTTT. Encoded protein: CSVEEFKAGGDEAFF.

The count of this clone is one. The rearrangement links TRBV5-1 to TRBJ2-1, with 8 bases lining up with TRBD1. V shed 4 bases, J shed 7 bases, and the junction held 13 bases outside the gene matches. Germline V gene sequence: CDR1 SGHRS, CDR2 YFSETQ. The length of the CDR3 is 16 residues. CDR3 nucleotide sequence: TGCGCCAGCAGCGTCGGACAGGGATTGATGGAGAATGAGCAGTTCTTC. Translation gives CASSVGQGLMENEQFF.

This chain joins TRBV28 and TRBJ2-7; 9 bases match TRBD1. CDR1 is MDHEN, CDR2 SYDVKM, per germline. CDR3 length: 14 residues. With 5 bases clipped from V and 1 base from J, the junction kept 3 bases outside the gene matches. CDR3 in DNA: TGTGCCAGCAGTCCGGGACAGGGTTCCTACGAGCAGTACTTC. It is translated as CASSPGQGSYEQYF.

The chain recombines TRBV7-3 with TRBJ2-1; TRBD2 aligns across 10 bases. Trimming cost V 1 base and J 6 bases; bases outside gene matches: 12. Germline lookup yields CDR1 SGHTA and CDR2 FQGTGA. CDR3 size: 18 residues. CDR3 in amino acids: CASSLKPRLAGGANEQFF. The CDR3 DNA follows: TGTGCCAGCAGCTTAAAACCAAGACTAGCGGGTGGGGCCAATGAGCAGTTCTTC.

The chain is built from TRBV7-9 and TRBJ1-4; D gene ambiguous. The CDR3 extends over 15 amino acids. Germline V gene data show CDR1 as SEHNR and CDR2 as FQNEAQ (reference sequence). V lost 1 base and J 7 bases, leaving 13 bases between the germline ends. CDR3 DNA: TGTGCCAGCAGCTTAGTATCCTCTGCGGGTGAAAAACTGTTTTTT. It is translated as CASSLVSSAGEKLFF.